The entry that follows covers one T cell receptor (beta chain) sequence. This sample stems from a study of blood T cell repertoires in COVID-19. Source study methods: The authors estimated nucleated cell counts from reference gene primer amplification. The repertoire was sequenced with immunoSEQ multiplex PCR; TCRdb's copy has only in-frame clones and lacks some. The V and J calls and clone size come from that table; D and trimming were worked out from the DNA. The sample shows approximately 300,000 clones, 85% to 90% of them seen only once. The sequenced material came from PBMCs or T cells enriched from blood (not recorded which). The origin of this receptor is a woman aged 30 to 39 who had recovered from COVID-19.

The CDR3 region is CASSSKGQANYGYTF. The CDR3 nucleotides are TGTGCCAGCAGTTCAAAGGGACAGGCGAACTATGGCTACACCTTC. The rearrangement joins TRBV25-1 to TRBJ1-2, with 8 bases identical to TRBD1. This CDR3 spans 15 amino acids. Germline CDR1 MGHDK, CDR2 SYGVNS. J lost 2 bases, V lost 5 bases, and 7 bases had no gene match.